This T cell receptor (beta chain) was profiled in a study of CD8+CD57+ T cells in acquired aplastic anemia. Across the whole study: DNA recovered from sorted CD4+ and CD8+ cells had a mean of roughly 3 ug.

The template used for profiling TCR beta VDJ and CDR3 was genomic DNA. In TCRdb, the reads were re-called with MiXCR into one record per CDR3 protein. The sample consists of more than 150,000 distinct CDR3 sequences, over 40% of them appearing once. CDR1 is ENHRY, CDR2 SYGVKD, per germline. The V gene end was trimmed by 10 bases and the J gene end by 3 bases; junction bases not matched to a gene: 16. The CDR3 sequence is 17 residues long. Patients who underwent sequencing had shown CD8+CD57+ cell expansion by flow cytometry. Each of the patients presented with severe acquired aplastic anemia. Patients were therapy-naive when their blood was sampled. Study results and caveats: Patients and controls turned out to have 25 to 35 CD8+ CDR3 sequences in common.

As to this clonotype: As yet, its antigen is unknown.

This TCR came from a human donor with aplastic anemia. The chain uses TRBV10-3 and TRBJ1-5; 9 nucleotides match TRBD1. The sequencing sample was made of sorted CD4+, CD8+, or CD8+CD57+ T cells (not recorded which) from PBMCs. In nucleotides, the CDR3 is TGTGCCAGCAGCCAGCAGGGACAGGGTGTTGACAATCAGCCCCAGCATTTT. Translation gives CASSQQGQGVDNQPQHF.